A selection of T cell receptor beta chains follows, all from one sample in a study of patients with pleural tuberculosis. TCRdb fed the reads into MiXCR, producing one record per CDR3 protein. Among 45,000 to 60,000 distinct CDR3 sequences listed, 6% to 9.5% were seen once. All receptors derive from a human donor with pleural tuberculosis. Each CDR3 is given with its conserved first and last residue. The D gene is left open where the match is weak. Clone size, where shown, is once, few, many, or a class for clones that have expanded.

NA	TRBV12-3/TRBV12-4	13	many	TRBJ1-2	CASSLNPDYGYTF	TGTGCCAGCAGTTTAAATCCAGACTATGGCTACACCTTC
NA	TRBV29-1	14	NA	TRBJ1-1	CSVEDLGVNTEAFF	TGCAGCGTTGAAGATCTTGGAGTGAACACTGAAGCTTTCTTT
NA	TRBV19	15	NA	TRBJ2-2	CASTPTYLSPGELFF	TGTGCCAGTACCCCCACATATCTGAGCCCCGGGGAGCTGTTTTTT
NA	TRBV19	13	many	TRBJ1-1	CASSTSRNTEAFF	TGTGCCAGTAGTACTTCTCGGAACACTGAAGCTTTCTTT
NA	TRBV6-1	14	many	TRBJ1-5	CASRQGQLNQPQHF	TGTGCCAGCAGACAAGGACAGCTCAATCAGCCCCAGCATTTT
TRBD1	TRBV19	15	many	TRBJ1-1	CASTDRGQENTEAFF	TGTGCCAGTACGGACAGGGGGCAAGAGAACACTGAAGCTTTCTTT
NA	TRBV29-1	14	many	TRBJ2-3	CSVVPRMPTDTQYF	TGCAGCGTTGTCCCTCGAATGCCCACAGATACGCAGTATTTT
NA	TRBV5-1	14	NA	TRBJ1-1	CASSSSPANTEAFF	TGCGCCAGCAGCTCTTCTCCAGCAAACACTGAAGCTTTCTTT
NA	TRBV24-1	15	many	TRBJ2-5	CATSSLLDNQETQYF	TGTGCCACCAGTTCCTTACTAGACAACCAAGAGACCCAGTACTTC
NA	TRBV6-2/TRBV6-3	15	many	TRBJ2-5	CASSYLSEQRETQYF	TGTGCCAGCAGTTACTTGTCGGAACAACGGGAGACCCAGTACTTC
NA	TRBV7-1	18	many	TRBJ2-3	CASSSGSLYVASTDTQYF	TGTGCCAGCAGCTCTGGGTCCTTATACGTGGCTAGCACAGATACGCAGTATTTT
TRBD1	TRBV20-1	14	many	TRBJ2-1	CSATNRDSLSGSFF	TGCAGTGCTACAAACCGGGACAGCCTATCTGGTTCGTTCTTC
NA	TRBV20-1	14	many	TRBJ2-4	CSASRIEAKNIQYF	TGCAGTGCTAGTCGAATCGAAGCCAAAAACATTCAGTACTTC
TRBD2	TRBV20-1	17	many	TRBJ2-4	CSAREESSGRAKNIQYF	TGCAGTGCTAGAGAGGAGAGTAGCGGGAGGGCCAAAAACATTCAGTACTTC
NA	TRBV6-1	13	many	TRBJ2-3	CASSPGHTDTQYF	TGTGCCAGCAGTCCGGGACACACAGATACGCAGTATTTT
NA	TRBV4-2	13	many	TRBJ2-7	CASSRTPSYEQYF	TGTGCCAGCAGCCGGACTCCCTCCTACGAGCAGTACTTC
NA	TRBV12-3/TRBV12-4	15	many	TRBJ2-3	CASSWSSVRADTQYF	TGTGCCAGCAGCTGGTCTAGCGTAAGGGCAGATACGCAGTATTTT
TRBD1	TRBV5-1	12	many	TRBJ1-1	CASSTQGGEAFF	TGCGCCAGCAGCACACAGGGGGGTGAAGCTTTCTTT
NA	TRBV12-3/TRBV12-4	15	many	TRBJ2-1	CASSLRQGSYNEQFF	TGTGCCAGCAGTTTACGGCAGGGGTCCTACAATGAGCAGTTCTTC
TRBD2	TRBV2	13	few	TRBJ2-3	CASSGRPQDTQYF	TGTGCCAGCAGCGGGAGGCCCCAAGATACGCAGTATTTT
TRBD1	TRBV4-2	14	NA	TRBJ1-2	CAGRLAGTGKGYTF	TGTGCCGGCAGACTAGCAGGGACAGGGAAGGGCTACACCTTC
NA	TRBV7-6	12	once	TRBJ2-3	CASSSLTDTQFF	TGTGCCAGCAGCTCCCTTACAGATACGCAGTTTTTT
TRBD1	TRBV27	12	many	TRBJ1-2	CASWDRDYGYTF	TGTGCCAGCTGGGACAGGGACTATGGCTACACCTTC
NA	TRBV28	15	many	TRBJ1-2	CASSSPQEKPYGYTF	TGTGCCAGCAGTTCACCCCAGGAAAAACCCTATGGCTACACCTTC
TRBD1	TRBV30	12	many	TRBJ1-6	CAWDRDRSPLHF	TGTGCCTGGGACAGGGATCGTTCACCCCTCCACTTT
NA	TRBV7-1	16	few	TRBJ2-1	CASTSAWAGAHNEQFF	TGTGCCAGCACCTCAGCTTGGGCAGGGGCCCACAATGAGCAGTTCTTC
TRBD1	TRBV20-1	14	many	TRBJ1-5	CSARQGGSNQPQHF	TGCAGTGCTCGACAGGGTGGGAGCAATCAGCCCCAGCATTTT
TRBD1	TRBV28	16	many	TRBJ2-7	CASSLGVGGFPYEQYF	TGTGCCAGCAGTTTAGGAGTAGGGGGCTTCCCCTACGAGCAGTACTTC
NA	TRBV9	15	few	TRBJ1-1	CASSVDGRMNTEAFF	TGTGCCAGCAGCGTAGATGGCAGGATGAACACTGAAGCTTTCTTT
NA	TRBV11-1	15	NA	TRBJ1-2	CASSSYLATGNGYTF	TGTGCCAGCAGCTCCTACCTGGCAACCGGGAATGGCTACACCTTC
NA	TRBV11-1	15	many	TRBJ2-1	CASTPGGRSYNEQFF	TGTGCCAGCACCCCAGGGGGGCGGTCCTACAATGAGCAGTTCTTC
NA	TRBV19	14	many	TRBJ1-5	CASSAHMEISPQHF	TGTGCCAGTAGTGCCCACATGGAAATCTCCCCCCAGCATTTT
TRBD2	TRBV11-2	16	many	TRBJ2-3	CASSLEILAGTDTQYF	TGTGCCAGCAGCTTAGAAATTCTAGCGGGCACAGATACGCAGTATTTT
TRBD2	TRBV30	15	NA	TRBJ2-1	CAWAGTRSSYNEQFF	TGTGCCTGGGCCGGGACTAGATCTTCCTACAATGAGCAGTTCTTC
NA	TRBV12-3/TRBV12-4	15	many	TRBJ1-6	CASISDGGRDSPLHF	TGTGCCAGCATCTCCGACGGGGGGCGTGATTCACCCCTCCACTTT
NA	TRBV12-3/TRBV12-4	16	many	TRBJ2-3	CASSLRGRGTADTQYF	TGTGCCAGCAGTTTAAGAGGAAGGGGGACTGCAGATACGCAGTATTTT
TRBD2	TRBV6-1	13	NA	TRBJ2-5	CASLSGEEEAQYF	TGTGCCAGCCTCAGCGGGGAGGAAGAGGCCCAGTACTTC
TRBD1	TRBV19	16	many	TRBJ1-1	CASSPHPGQGATEAFF	TGTGCCAGTAGTCCCCACCCCGGACAGGGGGCTACTGAAGCTTTCTTT
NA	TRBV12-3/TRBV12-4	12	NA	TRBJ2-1	CASRSLGNEQFF	TGTGCCAGCAGGTCCCTCGGGAATGAGCAGTTCTTC
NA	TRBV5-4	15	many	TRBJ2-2	CASSLATVDSRELFF	TGTGCCAGCAGCTTGGCGACAGTGGATTCGAGGGAGCTGTTTTTT
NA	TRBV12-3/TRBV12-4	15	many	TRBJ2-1	CASKKELATPAEQFF	TGTGCCAGCAAAAAGGAGCTAGCAACCCCCGCTGAGCAGTTCTTC
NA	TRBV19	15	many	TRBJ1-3	CASSISRAGGNTIYF	TGTGCCAGTAGTATAAGTCGCGCGGGGGGAAACACCATATATTTT
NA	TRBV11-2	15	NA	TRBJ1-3	CASSFRESSGNTIYF	TGTGCCAGCAGCTTCCGGGAGTCCTCTGGAAACACCATATATTTT
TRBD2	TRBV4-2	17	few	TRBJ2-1	CASSPKAGVVGYNEQFF	TGTGCCAGCAGCCCGAAAGCGGGAGTGGTAGGTTACAATGAGCAGTTCTTC
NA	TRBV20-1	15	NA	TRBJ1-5	CSAPRQATNNQPQHF	TGCAGTGCTCCTCGACAGGCGACGAACAATCAGCCCCAGCATTTT
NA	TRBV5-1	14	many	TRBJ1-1	CASSAGTPNTEAFF	TGCGCCAGCAGCGCCGGGACCCCGAACACTGAAGCTTTCTTT
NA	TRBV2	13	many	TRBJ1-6	CASSEAPYSPLHF	TGTGCCAGCAGTGAAGCGCCGTATTCACCCCTCCACTTT
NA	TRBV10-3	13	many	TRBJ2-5	CASVGGGQETQYF	TGTGCCTCCGTTGGGGGAGGCCAAGAGACCCAGTACTTC
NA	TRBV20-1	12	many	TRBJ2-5	CSAPIRSETQYF	TGCAGTGCACCGATCCGGAGCGAGACCCAGTACTTC
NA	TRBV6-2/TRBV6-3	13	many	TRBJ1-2	CASRPRTVRGYTF	TGTGCCAGCAGACCCAGGACAGTGCGGGGCTACACCTTC
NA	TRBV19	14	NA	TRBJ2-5	CASSIGQPRETQYF	TGTGCCAGTAGTATAGGACAGCCCCGAGAGACCCAGTACTTC
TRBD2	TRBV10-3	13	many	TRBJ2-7	CATKAGRAYEQYF	TGTGCCACCAAAGCGGGACGCGCCTACGAGCAGTACTTC
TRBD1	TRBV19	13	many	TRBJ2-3	CASGQGNTDTQYF	TGTGCCAGTGGACAGGGGAACACAGATACGCAGTATTTT
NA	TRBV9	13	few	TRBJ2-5	CASSVVPQETQYF	TGTGCCAGCAGCGTAGTACCGCAAGAGACCCAGTACTTC
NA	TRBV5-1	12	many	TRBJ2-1	CASSLAGTQQFF	TGCGCCAGCAGCTTGGCCGGGACTCAGCAGTTCTTC
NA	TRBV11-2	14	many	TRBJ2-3	CASSLGTDPGTQYF	TGTGCCAGCAGCTTAGGGACCGATCCTGGGACGCAGTATTTT
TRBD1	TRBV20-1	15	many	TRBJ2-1	CSANDRTGLYNEQFF	TGCAGTGCCAATGACCGGACAGGGCTCTACAATGAGCAGTTCTTC
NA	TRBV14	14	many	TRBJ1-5	CASSDRGSNQPQHF	TGTGCCAGCAGCGATCGGGGGAGCAATCAGCCCCAGCATTTT